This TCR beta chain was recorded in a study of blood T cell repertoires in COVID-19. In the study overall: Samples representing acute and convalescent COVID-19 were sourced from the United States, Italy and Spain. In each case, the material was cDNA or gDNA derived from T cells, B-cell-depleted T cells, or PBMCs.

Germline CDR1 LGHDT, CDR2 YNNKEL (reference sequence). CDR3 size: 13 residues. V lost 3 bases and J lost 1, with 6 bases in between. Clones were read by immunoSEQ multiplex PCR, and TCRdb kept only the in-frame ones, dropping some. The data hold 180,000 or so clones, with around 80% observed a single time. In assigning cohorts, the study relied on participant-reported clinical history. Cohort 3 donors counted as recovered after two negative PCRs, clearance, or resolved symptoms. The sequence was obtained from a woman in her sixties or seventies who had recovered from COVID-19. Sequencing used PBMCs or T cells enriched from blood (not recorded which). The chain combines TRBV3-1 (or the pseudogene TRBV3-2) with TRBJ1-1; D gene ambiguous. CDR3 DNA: TGTGCCAGCAGCCATCACACGAACACTGAAGCTTTCTTT. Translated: CASSHHTNTEAFF.